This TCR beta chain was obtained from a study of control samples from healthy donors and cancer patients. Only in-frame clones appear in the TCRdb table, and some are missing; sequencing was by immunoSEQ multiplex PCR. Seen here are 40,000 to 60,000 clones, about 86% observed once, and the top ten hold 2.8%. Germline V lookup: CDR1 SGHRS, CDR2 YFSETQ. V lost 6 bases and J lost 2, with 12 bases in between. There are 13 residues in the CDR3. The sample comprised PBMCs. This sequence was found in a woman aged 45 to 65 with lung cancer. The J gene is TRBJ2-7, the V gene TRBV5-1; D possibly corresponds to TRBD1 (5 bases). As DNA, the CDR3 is TGCGCCAGCATGCTTGACAGAACCTACGAGCAGTACTTC. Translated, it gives CASMLDRTYEQYF.